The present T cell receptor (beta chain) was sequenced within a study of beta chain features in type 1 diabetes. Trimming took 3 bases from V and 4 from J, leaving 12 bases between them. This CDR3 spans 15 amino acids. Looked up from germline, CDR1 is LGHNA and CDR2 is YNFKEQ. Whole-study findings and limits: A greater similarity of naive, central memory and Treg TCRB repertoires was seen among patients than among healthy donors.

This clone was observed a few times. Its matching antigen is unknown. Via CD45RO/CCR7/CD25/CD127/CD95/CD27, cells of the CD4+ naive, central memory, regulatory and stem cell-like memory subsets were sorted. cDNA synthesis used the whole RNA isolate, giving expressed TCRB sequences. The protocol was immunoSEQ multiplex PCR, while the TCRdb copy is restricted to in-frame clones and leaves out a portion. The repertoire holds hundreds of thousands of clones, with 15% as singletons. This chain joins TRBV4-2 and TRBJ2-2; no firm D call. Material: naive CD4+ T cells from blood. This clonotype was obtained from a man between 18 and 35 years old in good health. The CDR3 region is CASSQNTQGTGELFF. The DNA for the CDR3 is TGTGCCAGCAGCCAGAATACTCAAGGCACCGGGGAGCTGTTTTTT.